Presented here are 13 T cell receptor beta chains from one specimen sequenced in a study of shared clonotypes between healthy human individuals. Repertoires were generated with immunoSEQ multiplex PCR, while TCRdb's copy carries only in-frame clones and drops some. The sample holds 1.6 million or so clones, about 98.5% seen once. The sequencing sample was made of naive CD4+ T cells sorted from blood. The subset here: CD45RA+ positively selected. These receptor sequences come from a man between 25 and 39 years old in good health.

The V call is TRBV7-2, the J call TRBJ2-2; D is ambiguous. V was trimmed by 1 base and J by 8 bases, leaving 11 bases between them. Germline-derived CDR1 and CDR2 are SGHTA and FQGNSA. The CDR3 has 14 residues. For the CDR3, the DNA is TGTGCCAGCAGCTTAGATTTATCGTTGGGGGAGCTGTTTTTT. Translated, it gives CASSLDLSLGELFF. The variable domain in full, completed from reference TRBV7-2 and TRBJ2-2, reads GAGVSQSPSNKVTEKGKDVELRCDPISGHTALYWYRQSLGQGLEFLIYFQGNSAPDKSGLPSDRFSAERTGGSVSTLTIQRTQQEDSAVYLCASSLDLSLGELFFGEGSRLTVL.

V is TRBV4-3 and J is TRBJ1-2; no reliable D call. The CDR3 consists of 16 residues. The germline gives CDR1 LGHNA, CDR2 YSLEER. The V end was cut by 1 base, the J end by 0 bases, with 12 bases between. CDR3 nucleotide sequence: TGCGCCAGCAGCCAAGTGGGAGGGAAAGCTAACTATGGCTACACCTTC. Encoded protein: CASSQVGGKANYGYTF.

The chain employs TRBV5-1 and TRBJ2-2; TRBD2 matches 8 bases. Per the germline V gene, CDR1 is SGHRS and CDR2 is YFSETQ. The CDR3 has 15 residues. The junction had 8 bases not matched to a gene; V was cut back by 3 bases and J by 7 bases. CDR3 sequence (DNA): TGCGCCAGCAGCTCTCCGGGACTAGGGGTCGGGGAGCTGTTTTTT. Its translation is CASSSPGLGVGELFF.

The chain combines TRBV4-1 with TRBJ2-1, with unresolved D. Trimming stripped 0 bases from V and 8 bases from J, with 11 bases between. This CDR3 is 14 amino acids long. Germline V CDR1 and CDR2: MGHRA, YSYEKL. The CDR3 protein is CASSQEAYRDEQFF. The CDR3 region has the DNA TGCGCCAGCAGCCAAGAAGCTTATAGGGATGAGCAGTTCTTC.

The V gene is TRBV4-1, the J gene TRBJ2-2; 9 bases are shared with TRBD2. V shed 2 bases and J 2 bases; nucleotides not matched to a gene: 9. Germline V gene sequence: CDR1 MGHRA, CDR2 YSYEKL. CDR3 size: 18 residues. CDR3 protein: CASSQKSLAGFNTGELFF. The DNA of the CDR3 is TGCGCCAGCAGCCAAAAGAGCCTAGCGGGATTTAACACCGGGGAGCTGTTTTTT.

V is TRBV7-9 and J is TRBJ2-5; tentatively, D is TRBD2 (6 bases). V lost 5 bases and J lost 5, with 21 bases in between. The CDR3 is made up of 16 amino acids. CDR1 is SEHNR and CDR2 is FQNEAQ in the germline V gene (reference sequence). CDR3 region: CASSNPREETRETQYF. CDR3 in DNA: TGTGCCAGCAGCAACCCTAGGGAAGAGACTAGGGAGACCCAGTACTTC.

The chain couples TRBV6-5 to TRBJ2-7, with 7 bases lining up with TRBD2. Trimming cost V 5 bases and J 1 base; bases outside gene matches: 5. Germline CDR1 reads MNHEY; CDR2 reads SVGAGI. There are 14 residues in the CDR3. This CDR3 is CASSGLGGSYEQYF. Written as DNA, the CDR3 is TGTGCCAGCAGTGGCCTCGGGGGGTCCTACGAGCAGTACTTC.

V and J are TRBV6-5 and TRBJ2-1; TRBD1 or TRBD2 may be the D gene (5 bases each). V lost 7 bases, J lost 2 bases, and 12 bases lay in between. Looked up from germline, CDR1 is MNHEY and CDR2 is SVGAGI. This CDR3 spans 14 amino acids. CDR3 sequence (DNA): TGTGCCAGCAAGGCCGGGGCGCCCTACAATGAGCAGTTCTTC. This codes for CASKAGAPYNEQFF.

The chain has TRBV7-2 and TRBJ2-7; D gene unclear. Between the trimmed V and J ends, which lost 3 bases and 4 bases, there was a span of 7 bases. Germline CDR1 is SGHTA and CDR2 is FQGNSA. The CDR3 contains 12 residues. The CDR3 here is CASSFPEYEQYF. CDR3 DNA sequence: TGTGCCAGCAGCTTCCCAGAATACGAGCAGTACTTC.

This clone came up once. The rearrangement links TRBV18 to TRBJ1-1, with unresolved D. There are 13 residues in the CDR3. Trimming took 3 bases from V and 2 from J, leaving 7 bases between them. CDR1 is KGHSH, CDR2 LQKENI, per germline. The DNA of the CDR3 is TGTGCCAGCTCACCCTCTATAAACACTGAAGCTTTCTTT. This translates into CASSPSINTEAFF.

This sequence joins TRBV28 and TRBJ2-7, with D unresolved. This CDR3 is 12 amino acids long. In germline, CDR1 is MDHEN, CDR2 SYDVKM. V gave up 5 bases and J gave up 6 bases, with 11 bases separating them. Here the CDR3 reads CASSPTSGEQYF. The CDR3 bases are TGTGCCAGCAGTCCTACCTCGGGCGAGCAGTACTTC.

The chain uses TRBV5-1 and TRBJ2-7, with 8 bases matching TRBD2. CDR3 length: 15 residues. CDR1 is SGHRS, CDR2 YFSETQ, per germline. V lost 9 bases and J lost 2; bases outside the gene matches: 13. The CDR3 sequence: CATASSSGSAYEQYF. The CDR3 DNA sequence: TGCGCCACAGCGTCCTCGAGCGGGAGTGCCTACGAGCAGTACTTC.

The V call is TRBV18, the J call TRBJ2-1; 12 positions match TRBD2. Germline lookup yields CDR1 KGHSH and CDR2 LQKENI. Trimming took 1 base from V and 7 from J; bases not matched to a gene: 5. CDR3 length: 16 amino acids. CDR3: CASSPLVTSGSNEQFF. The CDR3 region has the DNA TGTGCCAGCTCACCACTGGTGACTAGCGGGAGTAATGAGCAGTTCTTC.